This T cell receptor (beta chain) stems from a study of T cell responses to AZD1222 COVID-19 vaccine. Study-level results: Nearly half of spike-specific TCRs reportedly target variant regions that are unmutated in the B.1.351 and B.1.1.7 variants.

Researchers grouped second doses given at about 4 or about 12 weeks into one pool. Profiled with immunoSEQ multiplex PCR; TCRdb holds only in-frame clones, not every one. This table holds more than 95,000 clones, about 86% found once. On this clone: Its antigen remains unidentified.

The length of the CDR3 is 13 residues. Trimming left V 3 bases short and J 10 bases short, with 15 bases between. Germline V gene lookup returns CDR1 PRHDT and CDR2 FYEKMQ (reference sequence). The sequencing used peripheral blood, collected 28 days after the second AZD1222 dose. This sequence originates from an adult who received the AZD1222 COVID-19 vaccine. This rearrangement joins TRBV13 to TRBJ1-1; D is unresolved. CDR3: CASSLATLGLAFF. The DNA for the CDR3 is TGTGCCAGCAGCTTGGCTACTCTGGGTCTAGCTTTCTTT.